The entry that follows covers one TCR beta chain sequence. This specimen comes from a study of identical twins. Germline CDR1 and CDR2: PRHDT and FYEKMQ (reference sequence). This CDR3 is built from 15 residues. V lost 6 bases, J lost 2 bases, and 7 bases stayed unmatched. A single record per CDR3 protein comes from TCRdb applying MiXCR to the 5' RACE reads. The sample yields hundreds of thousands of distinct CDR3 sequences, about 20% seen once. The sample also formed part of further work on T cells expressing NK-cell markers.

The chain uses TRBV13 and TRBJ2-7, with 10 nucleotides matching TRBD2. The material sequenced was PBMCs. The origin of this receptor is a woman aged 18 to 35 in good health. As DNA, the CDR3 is TGTGCCAGCAGTTCCGGACTAGCGGTTACCTACGAGCAGTACTTC. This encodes CASSSGLAVTYEQYF.